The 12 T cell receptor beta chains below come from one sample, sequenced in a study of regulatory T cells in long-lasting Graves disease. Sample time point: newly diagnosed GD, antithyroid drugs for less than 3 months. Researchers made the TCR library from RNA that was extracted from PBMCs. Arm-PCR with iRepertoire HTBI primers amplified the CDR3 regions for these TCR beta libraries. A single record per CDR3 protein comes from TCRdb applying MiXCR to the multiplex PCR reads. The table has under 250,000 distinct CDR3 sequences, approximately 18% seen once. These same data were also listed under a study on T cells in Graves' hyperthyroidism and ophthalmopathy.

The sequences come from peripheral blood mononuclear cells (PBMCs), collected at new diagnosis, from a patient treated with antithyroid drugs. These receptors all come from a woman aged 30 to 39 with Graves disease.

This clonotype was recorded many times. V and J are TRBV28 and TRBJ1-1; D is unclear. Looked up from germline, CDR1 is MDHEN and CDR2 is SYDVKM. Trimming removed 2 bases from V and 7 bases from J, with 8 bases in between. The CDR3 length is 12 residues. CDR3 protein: CASSLLGSEAFF. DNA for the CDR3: TGTGCCAGCAGTTTACTGGGGAGTGAAGCTTTCTTT.

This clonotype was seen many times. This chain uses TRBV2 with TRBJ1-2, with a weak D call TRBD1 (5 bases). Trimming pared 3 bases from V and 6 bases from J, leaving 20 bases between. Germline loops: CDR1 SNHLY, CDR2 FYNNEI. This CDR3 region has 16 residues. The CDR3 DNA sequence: TGTGCCAGCAGTGAGGGGCCCATCAGAGCGAGCGATGGCTACACCTTC. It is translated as CASSEGPIRASDGYTF.

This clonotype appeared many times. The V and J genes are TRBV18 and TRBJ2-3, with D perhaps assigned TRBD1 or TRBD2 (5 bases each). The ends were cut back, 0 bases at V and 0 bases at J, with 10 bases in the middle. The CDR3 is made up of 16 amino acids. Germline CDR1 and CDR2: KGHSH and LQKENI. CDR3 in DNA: TGTGCCAGCTCACCACCGAGGGGACCCAGCACAGATACGCAGTATTTT. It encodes CASSPPRGPSTDTQYF.

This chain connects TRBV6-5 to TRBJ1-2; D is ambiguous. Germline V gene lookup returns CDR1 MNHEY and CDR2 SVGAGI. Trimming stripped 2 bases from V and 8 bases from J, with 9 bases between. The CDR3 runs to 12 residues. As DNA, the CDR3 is TGTGCCAGCAGTTACGTTTCCAGAGGCTACACCTTC. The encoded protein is CASSYVSRGYTF.

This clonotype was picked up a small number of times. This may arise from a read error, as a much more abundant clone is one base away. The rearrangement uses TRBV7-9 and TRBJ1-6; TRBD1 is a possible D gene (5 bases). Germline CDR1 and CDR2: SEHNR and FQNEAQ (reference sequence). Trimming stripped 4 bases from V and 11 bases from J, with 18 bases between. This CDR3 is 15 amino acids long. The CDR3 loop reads CASSSTAPKNPPLHF. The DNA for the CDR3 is TGTGCCAGCAGCTCGACAGCCCCAAAAAATCCACCCCTCCACTTT. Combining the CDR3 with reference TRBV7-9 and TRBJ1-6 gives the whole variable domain DTGVSQNPRHKITKRGQNVTFRCDPISEHNRLYWYRQTLGQGPEFLTYFQNEAQLEKSRLLSDRFSAERPKGSFSTLEIQRTEQGDSAMYLCASSSTAPKNPPLHFGNGTRLTVT.

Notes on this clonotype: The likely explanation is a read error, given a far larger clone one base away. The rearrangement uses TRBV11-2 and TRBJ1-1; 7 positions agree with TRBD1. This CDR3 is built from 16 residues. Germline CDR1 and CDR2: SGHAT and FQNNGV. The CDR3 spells CASSPRTGLMNTEASF. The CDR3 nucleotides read TGTGCCAGCAGCCCCCGGACAGGATTAATGAACACTGAAGCTTCCTTT.

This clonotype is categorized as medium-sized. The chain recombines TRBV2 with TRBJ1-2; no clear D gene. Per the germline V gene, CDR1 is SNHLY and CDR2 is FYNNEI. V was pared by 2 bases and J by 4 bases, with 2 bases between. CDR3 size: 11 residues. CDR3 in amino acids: CASSERYGYTF. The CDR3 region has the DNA TGTGCCAGCAGTGAACGCTATGGCTACACCTTC.

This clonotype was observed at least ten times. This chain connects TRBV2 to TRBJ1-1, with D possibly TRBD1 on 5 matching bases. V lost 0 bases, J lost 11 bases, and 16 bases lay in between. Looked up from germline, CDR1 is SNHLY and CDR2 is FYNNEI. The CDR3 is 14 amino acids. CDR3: CASSEAGQGRKAFF. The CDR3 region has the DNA TGTGCCAGCAGTGAAGCCGGGCAGGGACGGAAGGCTTTCTTT. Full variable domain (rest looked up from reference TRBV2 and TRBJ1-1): EPEVTQTPSHQVTQMGQEVILRCVPISNHLYFYWYRQILGQKVEFLVSFYNNEISEKSEIFDDQFSVERPDGSNFTLKIRSTKLEDSAMYFCASSEAGQGRKAFFGQGTRLTVV.

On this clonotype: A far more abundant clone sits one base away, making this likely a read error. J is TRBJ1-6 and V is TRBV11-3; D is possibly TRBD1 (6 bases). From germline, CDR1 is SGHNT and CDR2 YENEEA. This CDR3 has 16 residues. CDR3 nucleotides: TGTGCCAGCAGTTTAGGGGGGGACCCCTATAATTCACCCCTCCACTTT. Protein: CASSLGGDPYNSPLHF.

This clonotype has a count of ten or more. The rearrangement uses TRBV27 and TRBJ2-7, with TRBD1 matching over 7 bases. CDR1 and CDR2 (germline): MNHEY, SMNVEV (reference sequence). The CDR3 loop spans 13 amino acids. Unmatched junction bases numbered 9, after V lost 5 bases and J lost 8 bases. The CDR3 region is CASSTNRGPKQYF. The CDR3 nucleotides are TGTGCCAGCAGTACCAACAGGGGCCCCAAGCAGTACTTC.

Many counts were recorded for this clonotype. The CDR3 is CASSSYRGMQPQHF. In nucleotides, the CDR3 is TGTGCCAGCAGTTCTTACAGGGGGATGCAGCCCCAGCATTTT. The V call is TRBV27, the J call TRBJ1-5, with TRBD1 identical over 8 bases. This CDR3 has 14 residues. V shed 4 bases, J shed 7 bases, and the junction held 6 bases outside the gene matches. Germline CDR1 and CDR2: MNHEY and SMNVEV (reference sequence).

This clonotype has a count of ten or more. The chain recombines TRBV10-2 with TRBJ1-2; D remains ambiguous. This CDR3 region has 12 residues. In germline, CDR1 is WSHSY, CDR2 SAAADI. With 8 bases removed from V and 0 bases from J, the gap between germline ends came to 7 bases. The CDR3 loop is CASSDANYGYTF. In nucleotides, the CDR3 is TGCGCCAGCTCGGACGCTAACTATGGCTACACCTTC.